The 4 T cell receptor beta chains below all came from one sample that was sequenced in a study of tumour-infiltrating T cells in Burkitt lymphoma. Some clones are missing from TCRdb's copy, which holds only in-frame ones; the method was immunoSEQ multiplex PCR. The data show about 4,500 clones, around 25% seen once. The sequencing input was tumor tissue. The receptors originated from a human donor with diffuse large B-cell lymphoma.

This clone was counted a single time. The chain carries TRBV7-9 and TRBJ1-2; perhaps TRBD1 as D (5 bases). The V gene lost 4 bases and the J gene lost 8 bases, with 20 bases spanning the gap. The CDR3 is made up of 15 amino acids. Per germline, CDR1 SEHNR and CDR2 FQNEAQ (reference sequence). The CDR3 here is CASSSQTVTVLGYTF. CDR3 coding DNA: TGTGCCAGCAGCTCGCAGACAGTAACCGTTCTGGGCTACACCTTC.

This clone was found a few times. The V and J genes are TRBV18 and TRBJ2-2, with D hard to call. This CDR3 has 15 amino acids. In germline, CDR1 is KGHSH, CDR2 LQKENI. The V end was cut by 3 bases, the J end by 0 bases, with 8 bases between. The DNA for the CDR3 is TGTGCCAGCTCACCGCAGGATGCGAACACCGGGGAGCTGTTTTTT. The encoded protein is CASSPQDANTGELFF.

This chain links TRBV19 with TRBJ2-1, with 8 positions matching TRBD2. CDR1 is LNHDA and CDR2 is SQIVND in the germline V gene (reference sequence). V lost 2 bases, J lost 6 bases, and 6 bases stayed unmatched. This CDR3 is built from 15 residues. The CDR3, as DNA: TGTGCCAGTAGTATACTTGCGGGGGGCGTCAATGAGCAGTTCTTC. Translation: CASSILAGGVNEQFF. The full variable domain, its missing parts supplied by reference TRBV19 and TRBJ2-1, is DGGITQSPKYLFRKEGQNVTLSCEQNLNHDAMYWYRQDPGQGLRLIYYSQIVNDFQKGDIAEGYSVSREKKESFPLTVTSAQKNPTAFYLCASSILAGGVNEQFFGPGTRLTVL.

CDR3 DNA sequence: TGTGCCAGCAGCTCCTCCTTGGCTACTGGAAACACCATATATTTT. This encodes CASSSSLATGNTIYF. The chain uses TRBV11-2 and TRBJ1-3; D unresolved. Germline CDR1 reads SGHAT; CDR2 reads FQNNGV. The CDR3 length is 15 residues. The germline V and J ends were trimmed by 4 bases and 2 bases, with 12 bases remaining between them.